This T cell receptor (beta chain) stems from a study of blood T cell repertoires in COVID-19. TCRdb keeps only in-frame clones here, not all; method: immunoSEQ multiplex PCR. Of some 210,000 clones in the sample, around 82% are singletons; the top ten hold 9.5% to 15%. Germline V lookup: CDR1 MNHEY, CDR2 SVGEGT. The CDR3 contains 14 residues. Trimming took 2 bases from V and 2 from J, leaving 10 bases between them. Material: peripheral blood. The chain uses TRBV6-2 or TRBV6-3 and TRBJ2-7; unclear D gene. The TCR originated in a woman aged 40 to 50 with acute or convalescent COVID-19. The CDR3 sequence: CASSYPSETYEQYF. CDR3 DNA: TGTGCCAGCAGTTACCCCTCGGAGACCTACGAGCAGTACTTC.